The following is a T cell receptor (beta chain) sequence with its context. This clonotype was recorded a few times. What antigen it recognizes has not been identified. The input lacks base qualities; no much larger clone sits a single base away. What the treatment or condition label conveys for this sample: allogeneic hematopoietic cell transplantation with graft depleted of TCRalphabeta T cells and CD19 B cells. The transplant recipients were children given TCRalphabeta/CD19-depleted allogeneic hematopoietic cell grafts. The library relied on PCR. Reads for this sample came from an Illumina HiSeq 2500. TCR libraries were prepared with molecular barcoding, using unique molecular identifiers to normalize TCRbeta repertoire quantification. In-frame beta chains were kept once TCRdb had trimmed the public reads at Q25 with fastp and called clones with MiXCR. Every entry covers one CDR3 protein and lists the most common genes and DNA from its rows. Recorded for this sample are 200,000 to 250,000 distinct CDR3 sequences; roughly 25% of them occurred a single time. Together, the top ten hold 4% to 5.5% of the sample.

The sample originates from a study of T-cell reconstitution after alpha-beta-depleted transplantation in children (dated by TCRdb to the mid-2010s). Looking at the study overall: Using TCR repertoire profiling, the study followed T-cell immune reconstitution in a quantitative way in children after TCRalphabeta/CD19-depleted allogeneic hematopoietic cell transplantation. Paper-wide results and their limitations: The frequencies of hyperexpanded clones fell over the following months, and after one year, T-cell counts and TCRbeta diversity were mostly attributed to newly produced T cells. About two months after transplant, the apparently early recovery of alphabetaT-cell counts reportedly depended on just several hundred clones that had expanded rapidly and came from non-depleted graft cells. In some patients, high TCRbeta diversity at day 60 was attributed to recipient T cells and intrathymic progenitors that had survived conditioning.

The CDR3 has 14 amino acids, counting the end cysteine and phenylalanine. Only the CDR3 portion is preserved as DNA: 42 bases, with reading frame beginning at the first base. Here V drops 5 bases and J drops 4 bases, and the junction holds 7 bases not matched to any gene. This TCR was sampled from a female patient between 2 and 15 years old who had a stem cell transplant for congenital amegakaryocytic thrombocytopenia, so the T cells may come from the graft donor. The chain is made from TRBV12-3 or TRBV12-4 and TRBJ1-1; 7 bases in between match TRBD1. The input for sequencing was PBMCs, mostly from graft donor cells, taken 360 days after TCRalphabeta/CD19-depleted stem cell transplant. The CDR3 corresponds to CASSDDRVGTEAFF. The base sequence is TGTGCCAGCAGTGATGACAGGGTGGGCACTGAAGCTTTCTTT.